This TCR beta chain was recorded in a study of blood T cell repertoires in COVID-19 (TCRdb year 2020). At the level of the whole study: Samples covering the acute and convalescent phases of COVID-19 were provided by collaborators in the United States, Italy and Spain. The material from the prospective study consisted of cDNA or gDNA derived from T cells, B-cell-depleted T cells, or PBMCs. Subjects who had been exposed to COVID-19, were actively infected with it, or had recovered from it provided the deeply sampled blood TCRbeta repertoires that made up the dataset. The repertoires were released in a freely available public database meant as a resource for research on the immune response to SARS-CoV-2. The samples were drawn from the first 160 participants of the ongoing ImmuneRACE study and from 950 to 1,500 subjects provided by 6 global collaborators. Sample metadata almost always included a de-identified subject ID, COVID-19 status, age in years and sex. HLA class I and class II types, where available, came from metadata supplied by the sample provider rather than from assay-based typing. What the authors observed across the whole study: How much clinical and demographic metadata was included differed by source and by participant, and the metadata was provided uncurated.

Regarding this clone: The antigen this receptor binds is unknown. No qualities accompany the bases; no much larger clone lies one base away.

The CDR3 goes from the cysteine to the phenylalanine over 14 residues. Only the CDR3 region is kept as DNA, spanning 42 bases read in frame from base 1. Trimming at the junction amounts to 3 bases on V and 8 bases on J, and the germline ends lie 13 bases apart. According to the germline V gene (reference sequence), CDR1 reads SEHNR and CDR2 reads FQNEAQ. Participants in the prospective study were enrolled through a virtual design, were aged about 18 to 100 years, and lived in about 25 United States geographic areas. In the prospective study, participants were assigned to cohorts based on the clinical history participants reported in a screening survey and a study questionnaire. Recovered participants in ImmuneRACE Cohort 3 were defined as having two consecutive negative NP/OP PCR tests, clearance from a healthcare professional, or resolution of symptoms. In the prospective study, whole blood, serum and a nasopharyngeal or oropharyngeal swab were collected from each participant by mobile phlebotomists. Participants in the prospective study had the option to provide additional blood draws and questionnaires over an approximately two-month period. Before DNA extraction, prospective study blood samples were shipped either frozen or at room temperature.

TCRbeta CDR3 regions were amplified from genomic DNA using the immunoSEQ Assay, a bias-controlled multiplex PCR. The original methods were these. Within the assay, amplification of reference gene primers was used to estimate how many nucleated cells each sample contained. Sequence reads were collapsed and filtered to measure the absolute abundance of every unique TCRbeta CDR3 rearrangement. For each sample, productive Simpson clonality was calculated as the square root of Simpson's diversity index over productive rearrangements. In TCRdb, the immuneACCESS table is reduced to in-frame sequences with V and J assigned. These tables do not hold every clone; where another copy was compared, an unresolved V gene accounts for under half, and the others remain unexplained. That table gives V, J and clone size, and the DNA gave D and trimming. Recorded for this sample are under 350,000 clones; about nine tenths of them occurred a single time. The ten largest clones add up to 2% to 3% of the sample.

The chain is assembled from TRBV7-9 and TRBJ1-4; D gene: possibly TRBD1, on 6 matching bases. The clonotype comes from a man aged 55 to 70 who had recovered from COVID-19. Sequencing was done on a sample of PBMCs or T cells enriched from blood (not recorded which). CDR3 sequence: CASSFSDRQEKLFF. The DNA sequence is given as TGTGCCAGCAGCTTTTCGGACAGACAAGAAAAACTGTTTTTT. This CDR3, with the reference TRBV7-9 and TRBJ1-4 proteins standing in past its ends, gives the full variable domain DTGVSQNPRHKITKRGQNVTFRCDPISEHNRLYWYRQTLGQGPEFLTYFQNEAQLEKSRLLSDRFSAERPKGSFSTLEIQRTEQGDSAMYLCASSFSDRQEKLFFGSGTQLSVL.